The source of this T cell receptor (beta chain) is a study of monozygotic twins with inflammatory bowel disease. Broader study findings: In the analysis, different T cell subtypes could not be told apart. Repertoires of patients may have been made more variable by differing immunosuppressive treatments.

Germline lookup yields CDR1 LNHDA and CDR2 SQIVND (reference sequence). The CDR3 is 14 amino acids. Per TCR library, around 3,600 ng of total RNA was used. Nested PCRs (roughly 16 and 10 cycles, two total) were applied to TCRalpha and TCRbeta cDNA. TCRdb reprocessed the 5' RACE reads, keeping one entry per CDR3 protein, no DNA. The repertoire shows some 300,000 distinct CDR3 sequences; the top ten hold 5% to 6%. Regarding this clonotype: The target antigen is unknown.

The sequence derives from a human donor with ulcerative colitis or Crohn's disease, or a healthy co-twin of an affected twin (not recorded which). Sample: blood. The chain is built from TRBV19 and TRBJ2-3; TCRdb picks TRBD1, but there is no DNA to check that call. CDR3 in amino acids: CASSDPGVGDTQYF.